The clone carrying this T cell receptor beta chain was found once. The antigen remains unidentified. CDR1 and CDR2 from the germline V gene are KGHSH and LQKENI. V shed 1 base, J shed 3 bases, and the junction held 6 bases outside the gene matches. CDR3 length: 15 residues. These data are taken from a study of PD-1 blockade in classical Hodgkin lymphoma. Study outcomes and limitations: Before treatment, complete responders showed about the same diversity as newly diagnosed patients. Newly diagnosed patients reportedly trailed healthy donors in baseline TCR diversity.

The sample's time point: cycle 4 day 1 (C4D1), after 6 weeks of nivolumab. There was relapse after autologous stem cell transplantation in every patient, and there was variation in brentuximab vedotin exposure. Sequencing was performed with immunoSEQ multiplex PCR; in TCRdb, only in-frame clones are kept and a portion is missing. The top ten hold over 9.5% of the sample, which has tens of thousands of clones, around four fifths seen once. This receptor was obtained from a human donor with classical Hodgkin lymphoma. The source was peripheral blood mononuclear cells (PBMCs), collected before the fourth cycle of nivolumab. V gene TRBV18 combines with J gene TRBJ2-7; 7 bases are shared with TRBD2. DNA of the CDR3: TGTGCCAGCTCACCACAGGCGGGGGATTACTACGAGCAGTACTTC. Translation gives CASSPQAGDYYEQYF.